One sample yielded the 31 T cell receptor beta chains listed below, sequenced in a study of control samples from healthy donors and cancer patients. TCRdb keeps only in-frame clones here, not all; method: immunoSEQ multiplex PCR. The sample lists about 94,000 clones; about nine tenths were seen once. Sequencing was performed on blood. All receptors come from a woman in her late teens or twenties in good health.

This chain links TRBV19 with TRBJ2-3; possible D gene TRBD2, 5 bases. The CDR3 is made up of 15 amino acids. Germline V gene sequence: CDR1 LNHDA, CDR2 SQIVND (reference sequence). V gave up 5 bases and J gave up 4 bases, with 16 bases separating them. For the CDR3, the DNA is TGTGCCAGTAGTGCCCCGGACTCGTATCCAGATACGCAGTATTTT. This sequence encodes CASSAPDSYPDTQYF.

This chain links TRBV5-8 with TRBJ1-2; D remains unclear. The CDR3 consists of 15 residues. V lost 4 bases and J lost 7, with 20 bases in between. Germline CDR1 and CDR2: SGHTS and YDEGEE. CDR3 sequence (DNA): TGTGCCAGCAGCACCTACTCAGGTATCGGAGGTGGCTACACCTTC. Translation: CASSTYSGIGGGYTF.

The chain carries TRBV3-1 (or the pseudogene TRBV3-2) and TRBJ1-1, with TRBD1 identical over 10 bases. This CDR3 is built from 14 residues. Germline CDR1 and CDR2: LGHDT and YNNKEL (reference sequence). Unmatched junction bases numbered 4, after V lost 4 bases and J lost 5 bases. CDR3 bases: TGTGCCAGCAGCCTGAGGACAGGGGGGACTGAAGCTTTCTTT. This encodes CASSLRTGGTEAFF.

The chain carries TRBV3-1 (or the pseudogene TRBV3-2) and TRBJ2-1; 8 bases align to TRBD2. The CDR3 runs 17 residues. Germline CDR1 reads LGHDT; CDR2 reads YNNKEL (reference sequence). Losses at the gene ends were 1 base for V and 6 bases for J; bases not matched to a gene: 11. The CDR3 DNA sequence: TGTGCCAGCAGCCAAGGACCTGGCGGGGGGCCTATCAATGAGCAGTTCTTC. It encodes CASSQGPGGGPINEQFF.

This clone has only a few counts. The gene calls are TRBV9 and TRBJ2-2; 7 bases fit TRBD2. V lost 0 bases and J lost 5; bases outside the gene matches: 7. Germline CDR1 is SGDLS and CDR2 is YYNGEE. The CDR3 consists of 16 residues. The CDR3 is CASSVVASGSTGELFF. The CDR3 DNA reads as TGTGCCAGCAGCGTAGTGGCTAGCGGATCTACCGGGGAGCTGTTTTTT.

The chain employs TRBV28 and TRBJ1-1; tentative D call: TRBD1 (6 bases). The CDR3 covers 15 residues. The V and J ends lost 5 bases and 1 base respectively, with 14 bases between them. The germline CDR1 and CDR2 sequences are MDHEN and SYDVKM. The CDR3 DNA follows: TGTGCCAGCAGTGCCTCCGGGACACAGAACACTGAAGCTTTCTTT. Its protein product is CASSASGTQNTEAFF. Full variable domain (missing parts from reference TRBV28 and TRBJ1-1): DVKVTQSSRYLVKRTGEKVFLECVQDMDHENMFWYRQDPGLGLRLIYFSYDVKMKEKGDIPEGYSVSREKKERFSLILESASTNQTSMYLCASSASGTQNTEAFFGQGTRLTVV.

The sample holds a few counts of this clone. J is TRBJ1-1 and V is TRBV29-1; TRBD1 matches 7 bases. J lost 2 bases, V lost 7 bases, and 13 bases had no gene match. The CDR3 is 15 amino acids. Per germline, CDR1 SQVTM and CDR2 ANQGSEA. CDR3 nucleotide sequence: TGCAGCGCCGCTACCCCAGGGGGGGAAAACACTGAAGCTTTCTTT. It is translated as CSAATPGGENTEAFF.

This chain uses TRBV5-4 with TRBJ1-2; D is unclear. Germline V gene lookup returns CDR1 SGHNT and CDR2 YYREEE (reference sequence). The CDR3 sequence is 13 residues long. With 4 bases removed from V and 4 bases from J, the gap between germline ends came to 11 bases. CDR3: CASSAGGLYGYTF. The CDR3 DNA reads TGTGCCAGCAGCGCTGGAGGACTCTATGGCTACACCTTC.

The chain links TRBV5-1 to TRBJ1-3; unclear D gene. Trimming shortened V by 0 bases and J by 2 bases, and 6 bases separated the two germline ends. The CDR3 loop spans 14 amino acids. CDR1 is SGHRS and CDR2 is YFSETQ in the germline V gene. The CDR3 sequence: CASSLEGTGNTIYF. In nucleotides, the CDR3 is TGCGCCAGCAGCTTGGAAGGGACTGGAAACACCATATATTTT.

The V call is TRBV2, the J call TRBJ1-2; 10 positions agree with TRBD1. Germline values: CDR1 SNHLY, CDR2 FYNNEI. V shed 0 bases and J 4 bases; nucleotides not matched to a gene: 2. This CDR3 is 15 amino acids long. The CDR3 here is CASSEAWTGGYGYTF. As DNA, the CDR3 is TGTGCCAGCAGTGAAGCCTGGACAGGGGGCTATGGCTACACCTTC.

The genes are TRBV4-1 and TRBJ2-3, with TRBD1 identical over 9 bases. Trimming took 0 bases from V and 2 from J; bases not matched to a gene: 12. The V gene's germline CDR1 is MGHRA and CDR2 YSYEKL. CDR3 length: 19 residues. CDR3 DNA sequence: TGCGCCAGCAGCCAAGAAGGCGGACAGGGGCGGACCTTCACAGATACGCAGTATTTT. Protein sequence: CASSQEGGQGRTFTDTQYF.

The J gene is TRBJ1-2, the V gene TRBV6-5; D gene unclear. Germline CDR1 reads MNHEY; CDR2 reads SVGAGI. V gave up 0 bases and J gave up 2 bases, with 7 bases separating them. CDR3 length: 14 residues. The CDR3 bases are TGTGCCAGCAGTTACTCGCCAGACAACTATGGCTACACCTTC. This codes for CASSYSPDNYGYTF.

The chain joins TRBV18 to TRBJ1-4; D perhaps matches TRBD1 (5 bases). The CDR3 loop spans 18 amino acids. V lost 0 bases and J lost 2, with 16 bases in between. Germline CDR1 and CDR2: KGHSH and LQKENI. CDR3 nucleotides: TGTGCCAGCTCACCACCCTCTGGAGGCCGGGGCACTAATGAAAAACTGTTTTTT. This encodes CASSPPSGGRGTNEKLFF.

For the CDR3, the DNA is TGTGCCAGTACCGGGGGTCGGGGTGAAAAACTGTTTTTT. Its translation: CASTGGRGEKLFF. The chain recombines TRBV19 with TRBJ1-4; a weak D match, TRBD1 (5 bases). The length of the CDR3 is 13 residues. Germline V lookup: CDR1 LNHDA, CDR2 SQIVND (reference sequence). V dropped 7 bases and J dropped 7 bases, with 13 bases sitting between them.

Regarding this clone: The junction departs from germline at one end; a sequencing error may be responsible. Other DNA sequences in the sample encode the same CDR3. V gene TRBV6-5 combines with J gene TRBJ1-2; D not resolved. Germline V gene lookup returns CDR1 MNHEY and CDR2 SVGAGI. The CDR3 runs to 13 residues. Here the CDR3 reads CASSMGEDYGYTF. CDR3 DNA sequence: TGCGCCAGCAGTATGGGAGAGGACTATGGCTACACCTTC.

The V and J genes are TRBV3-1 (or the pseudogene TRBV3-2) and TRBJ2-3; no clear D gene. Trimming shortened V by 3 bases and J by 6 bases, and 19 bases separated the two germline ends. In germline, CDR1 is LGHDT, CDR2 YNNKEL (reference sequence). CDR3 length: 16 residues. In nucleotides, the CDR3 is TGTGCCAGCAGCCAGGGGTTCTTACAAATTTGGGATACGCAGTATTTT. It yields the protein CASSQGFLQIWDTQYF.

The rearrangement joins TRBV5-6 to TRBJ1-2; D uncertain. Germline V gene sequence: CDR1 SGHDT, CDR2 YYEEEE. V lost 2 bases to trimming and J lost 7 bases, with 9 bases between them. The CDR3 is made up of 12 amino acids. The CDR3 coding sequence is TGTGCCAGCAGCTTCCCGACCGGTGGCTACACCTTC. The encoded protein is CASSFPTGGYTF. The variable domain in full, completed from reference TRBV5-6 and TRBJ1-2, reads DAGVTQSPTHLIKTRGQQVTLRCSPKSGHDTVSWYQQALGQGPQFIFQYYEEEERQRGNFPDRFSGHQFPNYSSELNVNALLLGDSALYLCASSFPTGGYTFGSGTRLTVV.

Here the CDR3 reads CASGDRGLGELFF. The CDR3 bases are TGCGCCAGCGGGGACAGGGGGCTCGGGGAGCTGTTTTTT. The V and J genes are TRBV4-1 and TRBJ2-2, with 12 bases that match TRBD1. CDR3 length equals 13 residues. Trimming at V came to 8 bases and at J to 7 bases, leaving 2 bases not matched to a gene. The germline V gene encodes CDR1 MGHRA and CDR2 YSYEKL.

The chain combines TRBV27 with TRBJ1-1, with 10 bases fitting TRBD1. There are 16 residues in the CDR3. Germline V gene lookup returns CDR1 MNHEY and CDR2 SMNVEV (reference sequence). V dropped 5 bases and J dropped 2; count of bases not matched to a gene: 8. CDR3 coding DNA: TGTGCCAGCAGTCTCTTTGGGACAGGGGTCAACACTGAAGCTTTCTTT. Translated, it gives CASSLFGTGVNTEAFF.

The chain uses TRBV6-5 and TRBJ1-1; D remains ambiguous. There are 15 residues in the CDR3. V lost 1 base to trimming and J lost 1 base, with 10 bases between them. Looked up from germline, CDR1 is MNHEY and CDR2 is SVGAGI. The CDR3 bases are TGTGCCAGCAGTTACTTCGCGACGGGGAACACTGAAGCTTTCTTT. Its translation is CASSYFATGNTEAFF.

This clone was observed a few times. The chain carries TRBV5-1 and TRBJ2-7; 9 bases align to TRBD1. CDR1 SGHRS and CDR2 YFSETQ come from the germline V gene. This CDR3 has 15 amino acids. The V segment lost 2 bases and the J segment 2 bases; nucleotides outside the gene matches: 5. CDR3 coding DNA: TGCGCCAGCAGCTTCCTGACAGGGGGTCCCTACGAGCAGTACTTC. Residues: CASSFLTGGPYEQYF.

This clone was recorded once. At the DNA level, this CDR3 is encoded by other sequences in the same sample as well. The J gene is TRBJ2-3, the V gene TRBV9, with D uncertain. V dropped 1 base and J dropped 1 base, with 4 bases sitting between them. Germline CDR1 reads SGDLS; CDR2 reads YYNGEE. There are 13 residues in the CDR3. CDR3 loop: CASSVQGTDTQYF. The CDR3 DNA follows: TGTGCCAGCAGCGTACAGGGCACAGATACGCAGTATTTT.

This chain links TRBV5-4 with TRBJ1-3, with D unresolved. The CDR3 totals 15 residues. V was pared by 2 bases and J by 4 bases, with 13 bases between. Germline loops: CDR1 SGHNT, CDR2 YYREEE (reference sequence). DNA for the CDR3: TGTGCCAGCAGCTTCCAGGACTCGCGGGGAAACACCATATATTTT. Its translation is CASSFQDSRGNTIYF.

Written as DNA, the CDR3 is TGTGCCAGCAGCCTGACAGGGACCACTAATGAAAAACTGTTTTTT. It translates to CASSLTGTTNEKLFF. V usage is TRBV5-6 and J usage is TRBJ1-4; 7 bases match TRBD1. J gave up 2 bases and V 4 bases, and 5 bases lay outside the gene matches. Per the germline V gene, CDR1 is SGHDT and CDR2 is YYEEEE. The CDR3 runs to 15 residues.

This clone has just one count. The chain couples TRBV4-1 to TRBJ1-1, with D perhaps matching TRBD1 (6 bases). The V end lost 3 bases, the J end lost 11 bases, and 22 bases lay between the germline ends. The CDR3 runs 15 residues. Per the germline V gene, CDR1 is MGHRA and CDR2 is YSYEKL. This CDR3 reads CASSHSAGVERGAFF. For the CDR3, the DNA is TGCGCCAGCAGCCACTCGGCAGGGGTCGAGAGGGGGGCTTTCTTT.

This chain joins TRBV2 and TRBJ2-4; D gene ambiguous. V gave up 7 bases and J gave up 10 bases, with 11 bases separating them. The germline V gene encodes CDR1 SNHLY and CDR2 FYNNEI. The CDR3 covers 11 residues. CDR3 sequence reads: CASTSFGIQYF. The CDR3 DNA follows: TGTGCCAGCACGAGTTTCGGGATTCAGTACTTC.

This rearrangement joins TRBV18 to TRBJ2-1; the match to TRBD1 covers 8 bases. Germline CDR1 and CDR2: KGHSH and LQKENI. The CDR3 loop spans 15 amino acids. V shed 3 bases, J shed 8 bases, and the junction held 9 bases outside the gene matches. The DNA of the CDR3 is TGTGCCAGCTCACCTGGGCCAGGGGGCAAAGATGAGCAGTTCTTC. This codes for CASSPGPGGKDEQFF. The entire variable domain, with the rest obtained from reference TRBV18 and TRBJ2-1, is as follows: NAGVMQNPRHLVRRRGQEARLRCSPMKGHSHVYWYRQLPEEGLKFMVYLQKENIIDESGMPKERFSAEFPKEGPSILRIQQVVRGDSAAYFCASSPGPGGKDEQFFGPGTRLTVL.

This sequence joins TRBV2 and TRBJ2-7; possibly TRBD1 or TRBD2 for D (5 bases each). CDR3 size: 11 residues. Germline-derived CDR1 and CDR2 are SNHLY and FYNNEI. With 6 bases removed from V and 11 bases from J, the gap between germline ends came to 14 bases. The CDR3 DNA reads TGTGCCAGCAGGGGGGATGATAAGGAGTACTTC. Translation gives CASRGDDKEYF.

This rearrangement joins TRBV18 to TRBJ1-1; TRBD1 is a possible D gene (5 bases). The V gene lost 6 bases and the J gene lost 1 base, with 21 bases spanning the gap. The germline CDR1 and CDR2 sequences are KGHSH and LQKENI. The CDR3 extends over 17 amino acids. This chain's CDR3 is CASSRTASAGTNTEAFF. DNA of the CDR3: TGTGCCAGCTCCCGCACTGCCAGCGCAGGGACGAACACTGAAGCTTTCTTT.

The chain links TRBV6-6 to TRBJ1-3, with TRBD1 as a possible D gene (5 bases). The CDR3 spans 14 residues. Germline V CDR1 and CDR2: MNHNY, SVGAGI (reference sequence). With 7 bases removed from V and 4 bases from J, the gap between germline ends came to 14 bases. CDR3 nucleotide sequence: TGTGCCAGCACCCCGCCGGGACTAGGAAACACCATATATTTT. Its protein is CASTPPGLGNTIYF.

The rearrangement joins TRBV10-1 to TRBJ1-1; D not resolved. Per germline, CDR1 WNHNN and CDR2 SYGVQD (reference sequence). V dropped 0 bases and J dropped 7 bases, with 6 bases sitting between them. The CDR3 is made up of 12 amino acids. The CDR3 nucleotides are TGCGCCAGCAGTGAGTCGATGGGTGAAGCTTTCTTT. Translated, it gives CASSESMGEAFF.